This TCR beta chain was identified in a study of control samples from healthy donors and cancer patients. This CDR3 spans 15 amino acids. Between the trimmed V and J ends, which lost 0 bases and 9 bases, there was a span of 13 bases. Sequencing used immunoSEQ multiplex PCR; TCRdb keeps in-frame clones, though not all of them. The sample lists 180,000 or so clones; just over 90% were seen once. The receptor's source is a woman in her sixties in good health. Sample: blood. The J gene is TRBJ1-6, the V gene TRBV5-3; D remains ambiguous. TRBV5-3 is classed as an ORF, of uncertain function. CDR3 residues: CARSLANRRVSPLHF. The CDR3 bases are TGTGCCAGAAGCTTGGCGAACCGGCGGGTTTCACCCCTCCACTTT.